This entry features one T cell receptor (beta chain) sequence. Its specificity is not known. The sample belongs to a study of cytotoxic CD8 clonotypes in ibrutinib-treated CLL. Study in general: Mean productive templates were under 260,000; mean productive rearrangements were over 80,000.

Whole-study findings and limits: A rise in clonality was seen at ibrutinib response, and a fall back toward baseline was seen at progression. Public clonotypes showed up rarely, and on treatment they shrank or held steady.

TCRdb's copy holds only in-frame clones and misses some; the assay was immunoSEQ multiplex PCR. The table shows hundreds of thousands of clones, with roughly 74% occurring only once. CDR1 and CDR2 from the germline V gene are ENHRY and SYGVKD. This CDR3 spans 13 amino acids. The ends were cut back, 5 bases at V and 3 bases at J, with 8 bases in the middle. The TCR comes from a human donor with chronic lymphocytic leukemia. The V and J genes are TRBV10-3 and TRBJ1-5, with D possibly matching TRBD1 (5 bases). The material sequenced was PBMCs, taken after 24 months of ibrutinib treatment. CDR3 protein: CAISTGNNQPQHF. In DNA, the CDR3 is TGTGCCATCAGTACAGGAAACAATCAGCCCCAGCATTTT.